This T cell receptor beta chain was found in a study of preoperative IRX-2 immunotherapy in early breast cancer. Indicated treatment: preoperative locoregional IRX-2 cytokine immunotherapy. Trimming took 3 bases from V and 8 from J, leaving 16 bases between them. The germline gives CDR1 MDHEN, CDR2 SYDVKM. The CDR3 totals 15 residues. The data were produced by immunoSEQ multiplex PCR, yet TCRdb's version contains in-frame clones alone and is incomplete. The table records around 95,000 clones, more than 80% of them present only once. Sequencing was performed on tumor tissue, taken after IRX-2 immunotherapy. V usage is TRBV28 and J usage is TRBJ1-4; no clear D gene. The origin of this receptor is a human donor with breast cancer. CDR3 amino acids: CASSFGSGSLEKLFF. For the CDR3, the DNA is TGTGCCAGCAGTTTTGGATCGGGATCTTTGGAAAAACTGTTTTTT.